This T cell receptor (beta chain) was retrieved from a study of blood T cells in healthy people across ages. With a J-beta primer mix and a sample-barcoded 5' primer, a second PCR ran about 7 to 12 cycles. TCRdb reanalysed the 5' RACE reads using MiXCR and keeps one entry per CDR3 protein. The sample carries more than 650,000 distinct CDR3 sequences, around a quarter recorded once. This clonotype was picked up many times. Trimming left V 1 base short and J 10 bases short, with 16 bases between. CDR1 LGHDT and CDR2 YNNKEL come from the germline V gene (reference sequence). The CDR3 consists of 15 residues. These sequences were also reported in another study, on T cells of mothers and their children.

V usage is TRBV3-1 and J usage is TRBJ1-4; no definite D call. The sequenced sample consisted of blood. The TCR sequence derives from a boy under 18 in good health. CDR3 region: CASSQGETSGRKLFF. The DNA of the CDR3 is TGTGCCAGCAGCCAAGGAGAAACCTCTGGACGAAAACTGTTTTTT.